This T cell receptor beta chain derives from a study of somatic mutations in cytotoxic T cells in rheumatoid arthritis. Magnetic beads with positive selection isolated CD4+ and CD8+ fractions, whose purity was verified by flow cytometry. The assay was immunoSEQ multiplex PCR, and TCRdb's table has in-frame clones only and misses some. The sample consists of about 33,000 clones, around 80% of them appearing once. Findings of the study overall: Nobody adjusted the slight TRBV07 underrepresentation in rheumatoid arthritis patients for multiple comparisons. A single CD8+ clone exceeded 20% of CD8+ cells in about an eighth of the 65 patients.

With 2 bases removed from V and 2 bases from J, the gap between germline ends came to 4 bases. Looked up from germline, CDR1 is MNHNY and CDR2 is SVGAGI (reference sequence). This CDR3 comprises 12 residues. Concerning this clone: The antigen remains unidentified.

Source material: CD8+ T cells sorted from blood. The chain couples TRBV6-6 to TRBJ2-7; D gene uncertain. This receptor was taken from a man between 40 and 49 years old in good health. The CDR3 DNA sequence: TGTGCCAGCAGTTACGCGACCTACGAGCAGTACTTC. This codes for CASSYATYEQYF.